A selection of T cell receptor beta chains follows, all from one sample in a study of T-cell reconstitution after alpha-beta-depleted transplantation in children. TCRdb fed the PCR reads into MiXCR, producing one record per CDR3 protein. The sample lists about 360,000 distinct CDR3 sequences; about an eighth were seen once. Sample: PBMCs, taken from the stem cell graft. These receptors all come from a human donor who donated a stem cell graft to a child with Fanconi anemia. CDR3s leave out the opening cysteine and the closing phenylalanine or tryptophan.

V gene | CDR3 protein
TRBV5-4 | ASSISGDRTEAF
TRBV12-3/TRBV12-4 | ASSQGLNEAF
TRBV3-1 | ASSQQVAGTATQY
TRBV5-1 | ASSSWGQSETQY
TRBV5-1 | ASSLGLGRTELNTEAF
TRBV12-3/TRBV12-4 | ASRTGTGNSPLH
TRBV27 | ASSREGRGGYT
TRBV27 | ASSLISYSYNEQF
TRBV15 | ATSIDDSIQQY
TRBV20-1 | SARGGSRTDGSGNTIY
TRBV12-3/TRBV12-4 | ASSFGSQNTGELF
TRBV10-2 | ASSEWGDGSNQPQH
TRBV20-1 | SAKRGQIEKLF
TRBV5-4 | ASSLKQMNTEAF